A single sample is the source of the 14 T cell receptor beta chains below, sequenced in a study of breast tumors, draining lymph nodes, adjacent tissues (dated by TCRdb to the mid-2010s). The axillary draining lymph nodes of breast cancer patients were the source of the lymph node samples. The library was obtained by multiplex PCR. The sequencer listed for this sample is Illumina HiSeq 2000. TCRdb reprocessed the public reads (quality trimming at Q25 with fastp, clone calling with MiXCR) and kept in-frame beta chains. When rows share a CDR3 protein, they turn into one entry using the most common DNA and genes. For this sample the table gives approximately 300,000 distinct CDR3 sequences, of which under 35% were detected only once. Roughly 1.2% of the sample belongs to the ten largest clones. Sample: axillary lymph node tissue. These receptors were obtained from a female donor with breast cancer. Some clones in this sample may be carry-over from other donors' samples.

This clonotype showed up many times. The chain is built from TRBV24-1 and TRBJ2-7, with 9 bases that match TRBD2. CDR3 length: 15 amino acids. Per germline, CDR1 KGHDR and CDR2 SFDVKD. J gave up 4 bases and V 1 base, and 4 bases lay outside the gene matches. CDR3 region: CATSDFVAGAYEQYF. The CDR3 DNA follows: TGTGCCACCAGTGATTTTGTAGCGGGAGCGTACGAGCAGTACTTC.

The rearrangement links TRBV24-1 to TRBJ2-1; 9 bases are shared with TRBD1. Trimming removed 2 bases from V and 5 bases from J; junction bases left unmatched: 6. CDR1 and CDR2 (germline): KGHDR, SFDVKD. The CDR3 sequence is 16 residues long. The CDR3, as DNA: TGTGCCACCAGTGATTCCCGGGACAGGGAGAACAATGAGCAGTTCTTC. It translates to CATSDSRDRENNEQFF.

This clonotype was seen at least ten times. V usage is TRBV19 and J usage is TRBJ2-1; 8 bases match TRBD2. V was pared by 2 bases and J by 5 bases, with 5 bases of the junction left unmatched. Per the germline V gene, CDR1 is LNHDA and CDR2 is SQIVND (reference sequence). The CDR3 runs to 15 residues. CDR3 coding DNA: TGTGCCAGTAGTATAAGGCTAGCGGGTCACAATGAGCAGTTCTTC. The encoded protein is CASSIRLAGHNEQFF. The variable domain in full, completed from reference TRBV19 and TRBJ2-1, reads DGGITQSPKYLFRKEGQNVTLSCEQNLNHDAMYWYRQDPGQGLRLIYYSQIVNDFQKGDIAEGYSVSREKKESFPLTVTSAQKNPTAFYLCASSIRLAGHNEQFFGPGTRLTVL.

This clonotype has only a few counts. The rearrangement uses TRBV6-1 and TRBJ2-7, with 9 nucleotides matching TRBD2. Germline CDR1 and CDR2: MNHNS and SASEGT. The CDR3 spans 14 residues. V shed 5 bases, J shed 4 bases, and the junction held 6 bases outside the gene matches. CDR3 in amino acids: CASSLSGRTYEQYF. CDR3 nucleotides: TGTGCCAGCAGTCTCAGCGGGAGGACGTACGAGCAGTACTTC.

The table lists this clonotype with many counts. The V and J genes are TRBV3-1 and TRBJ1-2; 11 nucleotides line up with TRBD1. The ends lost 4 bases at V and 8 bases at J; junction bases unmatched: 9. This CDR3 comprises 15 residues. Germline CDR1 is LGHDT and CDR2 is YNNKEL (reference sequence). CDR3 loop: CASSLQPGQGEGYTF. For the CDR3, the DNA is TGTGCCAGCAGCCTACAACCGGGACAGGGGGAAGGCTACACCTTC.

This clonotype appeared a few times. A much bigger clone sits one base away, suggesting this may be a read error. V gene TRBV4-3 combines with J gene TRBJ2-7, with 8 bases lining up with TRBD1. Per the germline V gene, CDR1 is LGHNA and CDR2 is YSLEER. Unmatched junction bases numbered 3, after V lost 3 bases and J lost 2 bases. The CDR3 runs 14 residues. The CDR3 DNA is TGCGCCAGCAGCCAGCAGGGGGCCACCTACGAGCAGTACTTC. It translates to CASSQQGATYEQYF.

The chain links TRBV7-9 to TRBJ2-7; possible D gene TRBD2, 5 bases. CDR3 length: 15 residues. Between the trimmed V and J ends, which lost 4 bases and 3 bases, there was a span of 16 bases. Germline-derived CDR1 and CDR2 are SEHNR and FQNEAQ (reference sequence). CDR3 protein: CASSSDGLAHYEQYF. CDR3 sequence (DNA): TGTGCCAGCAGCTCCGACGGCCTAGCCCACTACGAGCAGTACTTC.

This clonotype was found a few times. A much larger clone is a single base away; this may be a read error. DNA for the CDR3: TGCAGTGCTAGAGATCCTCGCAGTAATCCGCCCCAGCATTTT. Residues: CSARDPRSNPPQHF. This chain joins TRBV20-1 and TRBJ1-5; D ambiguous. CDR3 size: 14 residues. CDR1 DFQATT and CDR2 SNEGSKA come from the germline V gene (reference sequence).

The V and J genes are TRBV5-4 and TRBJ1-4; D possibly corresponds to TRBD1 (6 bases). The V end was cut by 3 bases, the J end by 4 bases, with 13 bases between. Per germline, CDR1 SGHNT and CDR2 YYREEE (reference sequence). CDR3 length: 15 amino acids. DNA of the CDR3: TGTGCCAGCAGCTGGAAGGACAGCCATAATGAAAAACTGTTTTTT. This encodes CASSWKDSHNEKLFF.

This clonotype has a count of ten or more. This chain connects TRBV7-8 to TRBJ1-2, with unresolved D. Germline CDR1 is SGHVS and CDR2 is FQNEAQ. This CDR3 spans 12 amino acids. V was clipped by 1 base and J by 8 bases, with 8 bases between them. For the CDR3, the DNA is TGTGCCAGCAGCTTAGAAAAGTACGGCTACACCTTC. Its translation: CASSLEKYGYTF.

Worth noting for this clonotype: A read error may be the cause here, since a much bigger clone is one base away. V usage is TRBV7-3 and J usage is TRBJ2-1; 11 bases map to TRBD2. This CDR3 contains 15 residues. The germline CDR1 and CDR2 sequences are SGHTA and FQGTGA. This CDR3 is CAGSLKGLAGGEQFF. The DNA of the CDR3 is TGTGCCGGCAGCTTAAAAGGCCTAGCGGGAGGTGAGCAGTTCTTC.

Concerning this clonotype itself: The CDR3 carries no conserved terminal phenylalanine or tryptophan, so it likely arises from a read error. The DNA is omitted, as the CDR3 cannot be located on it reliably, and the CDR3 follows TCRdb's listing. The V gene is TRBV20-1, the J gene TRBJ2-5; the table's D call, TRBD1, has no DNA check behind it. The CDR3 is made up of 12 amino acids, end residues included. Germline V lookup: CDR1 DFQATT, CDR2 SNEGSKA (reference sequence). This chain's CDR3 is CSARAAYEQGQI.

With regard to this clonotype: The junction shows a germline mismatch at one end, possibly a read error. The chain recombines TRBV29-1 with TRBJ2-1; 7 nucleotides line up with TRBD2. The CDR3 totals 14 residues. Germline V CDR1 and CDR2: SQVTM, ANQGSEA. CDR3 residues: CSVAFTSAYDEQFF. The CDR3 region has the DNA TGCAGCGTTGCGTTTACTAGCGCCTACGATGAGCAGTTCTTC.

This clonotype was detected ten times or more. CDR3 protein: CASSTDGTRELEQYF. In DNA form, the CDR3 reads TGTGCCAGCAGCACAGACGGGACTAGGGAACTCGAGCAGTACTTC. The chain has TRBV9 and TRBJ2-7; 8 nucleotides align to TRBD2. With V trimmed by 4 bases and J by 6 bases, 12 bases remained unmatched. Looked up from germline, CDR1 is SGDLS and CDR2 is YYNGEE. The CDR3 runs 15 residues.